The clone carrying this T cell receptor (beta chain) was seen repeatedly, ten times or more. The sample is drawn from a study of tumor-infiltrating lymphocytes in oesophageal squamous cell carcinoma. V was clipped by 0 bases and J by 5 bases; unmatched bases: 14. Germline values: CDR1 SGHDT, CDR2 YYEEEE. This CDR3 comprises 19 residues. From the PCR reads, TCRdb called clonotypes with MiXCR, one entry per CDR3 protein. The profile shows 3,500 or so distinct CDR3 sequences, about 14% of them singletons. The V and J genes are TRBV5-6 and TRBJ2-5; 12 bases agree with TRBD2. This TCR came from a male donor with esophageal squamous cell carcinoma. Sequences were obtained from esophageal tumor tissue. CDR3 coding DNA: TGTGCCAGCAGCTTGGCTGGACGGACTAGCGGGGTCGTTACGGAGACCCAGTACTTC. Protein product: CASSLAGRTSGVVTETQYF.